This T cell receptor beta chain comes out of a study of shared clonotypes between healthy human individuals. General study findings and limits: Generation probability values for non-shared clonotypes were lower than those for clonotypes shared by all four donors.

Researchers divided each subset's genomic DNA evenly across several immunoSEQ plates. Profiled with immunoSEQ multiplex PCR; TCRdb holds only in-frame clones, not every one. Among approximately 400,000 clones, about 96% were seen once, and the ten largest hold about 0.32%. As for this clone: Its cognate antigen is unknown.

Each CD8 memory set brought CD45RO+ cells together with CCR7-negative CD45RA+ TemRA cells. This CDR3 has 15 amino acids. Trimming pared 5 bases from V and 2 bases from J, leaving 16 bases between. CDR1 is SNHLY and CDR2 is FYNNEI in the germline V gene. The J gene is TRBJ2-7, the V gene TRBV2; D is tentatively TRBD1 or TRBD2 (5 bases each). The origin of this receptor is a man aged 25-40 years in good health. Sequencing was done on a sample of memory CD8+ T cells sorted from blood. Specified subset: CD45RO+ cells pooled with CCR7-negative TemRA cells. CDR3 region: CASSWDGGWAYEQYF. The CDR3 DNA reads TGTGCCAGCAGTTGGGACGGCGGATGGGCCTACGAGCAGTACTTC.